This T cell receptor (beta chain) was observed in a study of T-cell reconstitution after alpha-beta-depleted transplantation in children. The V gene's germline CDR1 is MNHEY and CDR2 SVGEGT. Trimming pared 0 bases from V and 2 bases from J, leaving 13 bases between. The CDR3 runs 17 residues. A library of TCRbeta sequences, prepared with unique molecular identifiers, was generated. Each CDR3 protein gets one entry after TCRdb re-called the PCR reads with MiXCR. The data show 490,000 or so distinct CDR3 sequences, under 12% seen once. The source material was PBMCs, sampled before TCRalphabeta/CD19-depleted stem cell transplant. The TCR was taken from a child aged 2 to 15 with inherited bone marrow failure, due to receive a stem cell transplant. The chain carries TRBV6-2 or TRBV6-3 and TRBJ2-2; possibly TRBD1 or TRBD2 for D (5 bases each). Here the CDR3 reads CASSYSGLSANTGELFF. In DNA form, the CDR3 reads TGTGCCAGCAGTTACTCGGGGCTTAGCGCCAACACCGGGGAGCTGTTTTTT.